This entry features one T cell receptor (beta chain) sequence. This sample was included in a study of blood T cell repertoires in COVID-19. Study as a whole: The United States, Italy and Spain provided the acute and convalescent COVID-19 samples.

Methods used by the authors: For nucleated cells, counts were estimated from reference gene primer amplification. Assay used: immunoSEQ multiplex PCR; TCRdb lists only in-frame clones, some missing. V and J calls plus clone size are reproduced from that table; the DNA served to infer D and trimming. The profile shows approximately 88,000 clones, approximately 87% of them singletons. CDR3 length equals 16 residues. CDR1 and CDR2 from the germline V gene are MNHEY and SVGEGT. V gave up 5 bases and J gave up 7 bases; unmatched junction bases: 9. The sequenced sample consisted of peripheral blood. The receptor was derived from a woman between 65 and 79 years old with acute or convalescent COVID-19. V is TRBV6-2 or TRBV6-3 and J is TRBJ2-1; 12 nucleotides align to TRBD1. The CDR3 is CASSRLRDRGRNEQFF. The CDR3 nucleotides are TGTGCCAGCAGTCGCCTGAGGGACAGGGGGCGGAATGAGCAGTTCTTC.